The sequence of this T cell receptor beta chain was determined in a study (dated by TCRdb to the mid-2010s). Concerning the study at large: Whether tumor-infiltrating Tregs in breast cancer are recruited from blood Tregs or converted in situ from other CD4+ T cell subsets was tested. Overall study results and their limits: Rather than covering whole repertoires, validation in the larger cohort was restricted to a single TCR beta V-J rearrangement. The TCR gene usage of tumor memory CD4+ T cells clustered together with blood and lymph node memory CD4+ cells and with lymph node naive CD4+ cells. The TCR alpha and beta sequences of tumor-infiltrating Tregs showed the greatest overlap with tumor naive CD4+ T cells, followed by blood naive CD4+ T cells.

The Miltenyi Naive CD4+ T Cell Isolation kit was used to purify naive CD4+ T cells, and Tregs were depleted with CD25 microbeads. Tregs, naive and memory CD4+ T cells from tumor, blood and ipsilateral draining lymph nodes of about five breast cancer patients underwent full-length TCR alpha and beta sequencing. Tumor tissue and lymph nodes obtained from ipsilateral axillary dissection were perfused with PBS, minced and then digested with collagenase I and hyaluronidase. FACS confirmed that the sorted cell populations were more than 90% pure. Amplification of full-length TCR variable regions was done by 5' RACE PCR using constant-region reverse primers, and this step was followed by semi-nested PCR with Nested Universal Primer A. The ReliaPrep RNA Cell Miniprep System was used to extract total RNA, which was then reverse transcribed into 5'RACE-ready cDNA with the SMARTer RACE 5'/3' Kit. Full-length TCR alpha and beta libraries were barcoded with multiplex adaptors and sequenced on an Illumina MiSeq. Per the original workflow: For each of nine subset-tissue groups, sequencing data from the five patients were pooled, and the groups were compared by unsupervised clustering of TCR gene usage. Repertoire similarity was calculated with the Morisita-Horn index, weighting shared sequences by their contribution to each repertoire. TCRdb trimmed the raw reads at Q25, called clones with MiXCR and kept productive beta chains. Each record represents a unique CDR3 protein, reported with the most common genes and DNA among its rows. These V and J calls derive from TCRdb rather than the authors' analysis. The sample table records 45,000 to 60,000 distinct CDR3 sequences; roughly a quarter of these occur just once. The ten largest clones take up about 3% of the sample.

There are a few counts of this clonotype. Its antigen is unknown. Base qualities are not provided; no much larger clone lies one nucleotide away. This receptor was identified in a female donor with breast cancer. What was sequenced was tumor-infiltrating naive CD4+ T cells sorted from the breast tumor. The sample's cell subset or site label is to be understood as: naive CD4+ T cells, CD4+CD45RA+CD25-.

Here is the DNA: TGCAGCGTTGGGGGGACACCCTACGAGCAGTACTTC. Its translation is CSVGGTPYEQYF. The chain couples TRBV29-1 to TRBJ2-7; TRBD1 is perhaps the D gene, given 6 matching bases. In the germline V gene, CDR1 corresponds to SQVTM and CDR2 to ANQGSEA. The CDR3 covers 12 residues, taking in both the cysteine and the phenylalanine. The retained sequence is limited to the CDR3, 36 bases, with the frame set at the first base. Trimming at the junction amounts to 4 bases on V and 2 bases on J, and the germline ends lie 9 bases apart.